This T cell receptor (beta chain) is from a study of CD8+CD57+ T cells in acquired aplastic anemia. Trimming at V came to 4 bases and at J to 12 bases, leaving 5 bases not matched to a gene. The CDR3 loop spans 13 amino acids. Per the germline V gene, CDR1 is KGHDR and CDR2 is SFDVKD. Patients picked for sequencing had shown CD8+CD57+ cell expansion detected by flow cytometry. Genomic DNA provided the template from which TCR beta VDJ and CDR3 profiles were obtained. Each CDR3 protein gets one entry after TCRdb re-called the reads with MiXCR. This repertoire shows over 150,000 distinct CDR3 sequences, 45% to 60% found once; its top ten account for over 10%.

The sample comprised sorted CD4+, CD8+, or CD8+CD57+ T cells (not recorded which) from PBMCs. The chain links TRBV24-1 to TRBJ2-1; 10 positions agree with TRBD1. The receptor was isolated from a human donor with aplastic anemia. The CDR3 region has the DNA TGTGCCACCAGTGACCAGGGACAGGGGACGCAGTTCTTC. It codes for CATSDQGQGTQFF.